This TCR beta chain derives from a study of blood T cell repertoires in COVID-19. Study as a whole: COVID-19 samples, acute and convalescent, were from the United States, Italy and Spain. In each case, the material was cDNA or gDNA derived from T cells, B-cell-depleted T cells, or PBMCs.

Under the authors' procedure: Using reference gene primer amplification, nucleated cell counts were estimated. Profiling relied on immunoSEQ multiplex PCR, and the TCRdb table lists in-frame clones only, not all of them. The V and J calls and clone size were taken over from that table, and D and trimming were inferred from the DNA. This sample yields tens of thousands of clones, of which 88% are seen a single time; around a tenth belongs to the top ten. Per the germline V gene, CDR1 is WSHSY and CDR2 is SAAADI. V gave up 3 bases and J gave up 6 bases, with 13 bases separating them. The CDR3 is made up of 14 amino acids.

The sequenced sample consisted of peripheral blood. The clonotype was recovered from a human donor in a cohort sampled during active COVID-19. The donor label of this sample is uncertain. The rearrangement uses TRBV10-2 and TRBJ2-3; D perhaps matches TRBD2 (6 bases). CDR3 sequence (DNA): TGCGCCAGCAGTGAAGTCCGGGGGTCGGATACGCAGTATTTT. Translated, it gives CASSEVRGSDTQYF.